A single sample is the source of the 18 T cell receptor beta chains below, sequenced in a study of shared clonotypes between healthy human individuals. Assay used: immunoSEQ multiplex PCR; TCRdb lists only in-frame clones, some missing. The data show about 490,000 clones, 65% to 80% seen once. The sequenced sample was PBMCs. All receptors derive from a woman between 40 and 55 years old in good health. Some clones in this sample may be carry-over from other donors' samples.

The genes are TRBV7-3 and TRBJ2-7; 7 bases agree with TRBD2. CDR3 size: 14 residues. CDR1 is SGHTA and CDR2 is FQGTGA in the germline V gene. V shed 4 bases, J shed 7 bases, and the junction held 10 bases outside the gene matches. For the CDR3, the DNA is TGTGCCAGCAGCTCCCCCGGGACTACCTCGGAGCAGTACTTC. Protein sequence: CASSSPGTTSEQYF. Looking up the rest from reference TRBV7-3 and TRBJ2-7 gives the full variable domain: GAGVSQTPSNKVTEKGKYVELRCDPISGHTALYWYRQSLGQGPEFLIYFQGTGAADDSGLPNDRFFAVRPEGSVSTLKIQRTERGDSAVYLCASSSPGTTSEQYFGPGTRLTVT.

V gene TRBV5-1 combines with J gene TRBJ2-5; 8 bases are a match to TRBD1. The V gene's germline CDR1 is SGHRS and CDR2 YFSETQ. CDR3 size: 13 residues. With 3 bases clipped from V and 4 bases from J, the junction kept 2 bases outside the gene matches. Here the CDR3 reads CASSSDRAETQYF. CDR3 sequence (DNA): TGCGCCAGCAGCTCGGACAGGGCAGAGACCCAGTACTTC. Combining the CDR3 with reference TRBV5-1 and TRBJ2-5 gives the whole variable domain KAGVTQTPRYLIKTRGQQVTLSCSPISGHRSVSWYQQTPGQGLQFLFEYFSETQRNKGNFPGRFSGRQFSNSRSEMNVSTLELGDSALYLCASSSDRAETQYFGPGTRLLVL.

The chain recombines TRBV28 with TRBJ2-6; 8 bases map to TRBD2. Germline V gene sequence: CDR1 MDHEN, CDR2 SYDVKM. The CDR3 loop spans 15 amino acids. V was pared by 10 bases and J by 2 bases, with 7 bases of the junction left unmatched. The CDR3 loop reads CATRGGGAGANVLTF. In DNA, the CDR3 is TGTGCCACCCGGGGGGGAGGAGCTGGGGCCAACGTCCTGACTTTC.

This chain uses TRBV4-1 with TRBJ2-5; TRBD2 matches 8 bases. This CDR3 comprises 15 residues. The V segment lost 3 bases and the J segment 1 base; nucleotides outside the gene matches: 4. Germline V gene lookup returns CDR1 MGHRA and CDR2 YSYEKL. CDR3 protein: CASSQSGSVQETQYF. In nucleotides, the CDR3 is TGCGCCAGCAGCCAGAGCGGGAGCGTCCAAGAGACCCAGTACTTC.

The chain joins TRBV5-1 to TRBJ1-1, with 7 bases matching TRBD1. Germline CDR1 SGHRS, CDR2 YFSETQ. J gave up 4 bases and V 1 base, and 13 bases lay outside the gene matches. This CDR3 contains 17 residues. CDR3 bases: TGCGCCAGCAGCTTGTCCGCTCCGACAGGGATAGGCACTGAAGCTTTCTTT. Amino acid sequence: CASSLSAPTGIGTEAFF.

The chain links TRBV5-6 to TRBJ2-7; D might be TRBD2 (5 bases). Germline CDR1 reads SGHDT; CDR2 reads YYEEEE. This CDR3 has 15 residues. V was trimmed by 4 bases and J by 3 bases, leaving 17 bases between them. The CDR3 DNA reads TGTGCCAGCAGCCGGGCGAGGACTGGGCTCTACGAGCAGTACTTC. It yields the protein CASSRARTGLYEQYF.

This chain joins TRBV13 and TRBJ1-3, with D possibly matching TRBD1 (5 bases). Trimming removed 1 base from V and 3 bases from J, with 7 bases in between. CDR3 length: 14 residues. Germline V gives CDR1 PRHDT, CDR2 FYEKMQ (reference sequence). The CDR3 nucleotides are TGTGCCAGCAGCTTAGCAGGGTTTGGAAACACCATATATTTT. Translation gives CASSLAGFGNTIYF.

This chain uses TRBV10-3 with TRBJ2-7, with TRBD1 matching 11 bases. The CDR3 covers 14 residues. The junction had 5 bases not matched to a gene; V was cut back by 10 bases and J by 0 bases. Germline loops: CDR1 ENHRY, CDR2 SYGVKD. CDR3 loop: CATSGTGGSYEQYF. The DNA of the CDR3 is TGTGCCACCTCCGGGACAGGGGGCTCCTACGAGCAGTACTTC.

This chain joins TRBV6-5 and TRBJ1-1, with D hard to call. V gave up 5 bases and J gave up 8 bases, with 9 bases separating them. The CDR3 sequence is 11 residues long. Per the germline V gene, CDR1 is MNHEY and CDR2 is SVGAGI. CDR3 bases: TGTGCCAGCAGTGGTGGCAGGGAAGCTTTCTTT. It yields the protein CASSGGREAFF.

Details on this clone: A far larger clone is one nucleotide away, so this likely arose from a read error. Other DNA sequences in this specimen translate into the identical CDR3. The V call is TRBV20-1, the J call TRBJ1-1; D remains unclear. Per the germline V gene, CDR1 is DFQATT and CDR2 is SNEGSKA (reference sequence). The V gene lost 6 bases and the J gene lost 1 base, with 6 bases spanning the gap. This CDR3 has 11 residues. For the CDR3, the DNA is TGCAGTGCCAGTAAGAACACTGAAGCTTTCTTT. The encoded protein is CSASKNTEAFF.

The chain links TRBV7-9 to TRBJ2-5; possibly TRBD1 for D (5 bases). The germline gives CDR1 SEHNR, CDR2 FQNEAQ (reference sequence). The V gene lost 1 base and the J gene lost 3 bases, with 6 bases spanning the gap. The CDR3 consists of 13 residues. CDR3 DNA sequence: TGTGCCAGCAGCTTAGGACAGAAAGAGACCCAGTACTTC. Translating it yields CASSLGQKETQYF.

This sequence joins TRBV19 and TRBJ1-2, with 8 bases that match TRBD1. From germline, CDR1 is LNHDA and CDR2 SQIVND (reference sequence). This CDR3 is 14 amino acids long. With 5 bases clipped from V and 6 bases from J, the junction kept 8 bases outside the gene matches. The CDR3 DNA reads TGTGCCAGTAGTCTTCAGGGGGCGCCGGATGGCTACACCTTC. It translates to CASSLQGAPDGYTF.

With respect to this clone: A read error is possible here, since a much larger clone lies one base away. The chain links TRBV6-6 to TRBJ2-7; D is undetermined. V was shortened by 6 bases and J by 0 bases, with 3 bases between the two germline ends. The CDR3 sequence is 11 residues long. Looked up from germline, CDR1 is MNHNY and CDR2 is SVGAGI (reference sequence). The CDR3 region has the DNA TGTGCCAGCAGCCCCTCCTACGAGCAGTACTTC. Protein product: CASSPSYEQYF.

The J gene is TRBJ2-6, the V gene TRBV7-2; a possible D gene is TRBD2 (6 bases). The CDR3 is 16 amino acids. CDR1 is SGHTA and CDR2 is FQGNSA in the germline V gene. The germline V and J ends were trimmed by 4 bases and 0 bases, with 10 bases remaining between them. This CDR3 is CASSSRDFSGANVLTF. The CDR3 DNA reads TGTGCCAGCAGCTCCCGGGACTTCTCTGGGGCCAACGTCCTGACTTTC. Based on the CDR3 plus reference TRBV7-2 and TRBJ2-6, the full variable domain is GAGVSQSPSNKVTEKGKDVELRCDPISGHTALYWYRQSLGQGLEFLIYFQGNSAPDKSGLPSDRFSAERTGGSVSTLTIQRTQQEDSAVYLCASSSRDFSGANVLTFGAGSRLTVL.

The CDR3 reads CASSNRGHSGSSYNEQFF. CDR3 nucleotide sequence: TGTGCCAGTAGTAACCGGGGTCATAGCGGGAGCTCCTACAATGAGCAGTTCTTC. This chain uses TRBV19 with TRBJ2-1; 9 bases agree with TRBD2. The V gene end was trimmed by 4 bases and the J gene end by 0 bases; junction bases not matched to a gene: 10. The CDR3 extends over 18 amino acids. Germline V gene lookup returns CDR1 LNHDA and CDR2 SQIVND (reference sequence).

The chain couples TRBV4-1 to TRBJ2-7; 10 bases map to TRBD2. V shed 2 bases and J 5 bases; nucleotides not matched to a gene: 12. This CDR3 is built from 17 residues. Per the germline V gene, CDR1 is MGHRA and CDR2 is YSYEKL. CDR3 residues: CASSQIPLLAGGHEQYF. For the CDR3, the DNA is TGCGCCAGCAGCCAAATTCCTTTGTTAGCGGGAGGCCACGAGCAGTACTTC.

This clone appeared once. This rearrangement joins TRBV7-6 to TRBJ2-5; weak D call: TRBD2 (6 bases). Germline values: CDR1 SGHVS, CDR2 FNYEAQ. This CDR3 spans 13 amino acids. V lost 1 base, J lost 5 bases, and 8 bases lay in between. CDR3 protein: CASSLVGGETQYF. As DNA, the CDR3 is TGTGCCAGCAGCTTAGTTGGAGGGGAGACCCAGTACTTC.

The J gene is TRBJ2-3, the V gene TRBV2; 7 bases agree with TRBD1. The CDR3 covers 14 residues. V was pared by 4 bases and J by 2 bases, with 3 bases of the junction left unmatched. In germline, CDR1 is SNHLY, CDR2 FYNNEI. In DNA, the CDR3 is TGTGCCAGCAGTGGACAGGGACACACAGATACGCAGTATTTT. The encoded protein is CASSGQGHTDTQYF.